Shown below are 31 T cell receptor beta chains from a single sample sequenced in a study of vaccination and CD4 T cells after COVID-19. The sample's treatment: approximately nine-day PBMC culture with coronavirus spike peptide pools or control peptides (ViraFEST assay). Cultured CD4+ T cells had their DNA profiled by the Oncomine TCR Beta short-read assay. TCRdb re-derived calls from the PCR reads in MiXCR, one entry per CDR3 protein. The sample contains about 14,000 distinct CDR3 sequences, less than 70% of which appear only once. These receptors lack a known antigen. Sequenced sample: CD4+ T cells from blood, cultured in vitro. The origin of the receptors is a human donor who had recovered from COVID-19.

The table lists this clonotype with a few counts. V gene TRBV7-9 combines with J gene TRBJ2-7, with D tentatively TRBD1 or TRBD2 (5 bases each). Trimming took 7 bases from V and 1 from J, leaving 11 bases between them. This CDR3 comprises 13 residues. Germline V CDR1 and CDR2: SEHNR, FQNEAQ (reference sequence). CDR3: CASMAGASYEQYF. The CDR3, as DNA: TGTGCCAGCATGGCCGGGGCGTCCTACGAGCAGTACTTC.

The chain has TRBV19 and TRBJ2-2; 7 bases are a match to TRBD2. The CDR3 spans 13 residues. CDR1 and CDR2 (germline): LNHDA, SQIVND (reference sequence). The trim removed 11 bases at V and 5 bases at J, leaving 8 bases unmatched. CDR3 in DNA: TGTGCCGTATGGGGAGGGTGGACCGGGGAGCTGTTTTTT. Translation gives CAVWGGWTGELFF.

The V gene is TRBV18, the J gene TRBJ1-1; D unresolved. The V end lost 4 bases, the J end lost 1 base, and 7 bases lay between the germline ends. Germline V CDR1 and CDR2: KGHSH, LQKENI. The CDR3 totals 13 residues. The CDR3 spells CASSRDTNTEAFF. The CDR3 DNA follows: TGTGCCAGCTCACGAGACACGAACACTGAAGCTTTCTTT.

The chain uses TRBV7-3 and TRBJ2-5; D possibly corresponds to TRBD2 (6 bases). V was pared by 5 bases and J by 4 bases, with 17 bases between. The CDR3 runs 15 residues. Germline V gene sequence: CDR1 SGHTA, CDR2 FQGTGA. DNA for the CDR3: TGTGCCAGCAGCCGTCAAAGCGGGTTAGGAGAGACCCAGTACTTC. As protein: CASSRQSGLGETQYF.

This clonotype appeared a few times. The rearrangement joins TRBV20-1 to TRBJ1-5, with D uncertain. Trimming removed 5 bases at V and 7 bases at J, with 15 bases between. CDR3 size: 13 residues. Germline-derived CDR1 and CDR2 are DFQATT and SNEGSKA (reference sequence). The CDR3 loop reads CSADPLEGQPQHF. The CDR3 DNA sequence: TGCAGTGCTGACCCTTTGGAGGGACAGCCCCAGCATTTT.

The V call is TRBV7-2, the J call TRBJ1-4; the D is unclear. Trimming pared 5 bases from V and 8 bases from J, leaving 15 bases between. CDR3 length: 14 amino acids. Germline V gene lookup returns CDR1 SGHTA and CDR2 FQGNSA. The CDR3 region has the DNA TGTGCCAGCAGCCCTATCAGGCGCGGCGAAAAACTGTTTTTT. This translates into CASSPIRRGEKLFF.

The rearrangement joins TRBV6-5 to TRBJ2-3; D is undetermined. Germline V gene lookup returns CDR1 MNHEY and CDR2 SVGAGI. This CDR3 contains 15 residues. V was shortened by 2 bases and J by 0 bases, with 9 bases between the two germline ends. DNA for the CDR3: TGTGCCAGCAGTTACCGCTTCGGTAGCACAGATACGCAGTATTTT. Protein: CASSYRFGSTDTQYF.

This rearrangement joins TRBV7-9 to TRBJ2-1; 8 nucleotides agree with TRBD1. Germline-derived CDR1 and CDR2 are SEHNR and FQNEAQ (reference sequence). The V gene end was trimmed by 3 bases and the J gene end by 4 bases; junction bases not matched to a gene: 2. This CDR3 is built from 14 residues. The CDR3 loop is CASSLGQVYNEQFF. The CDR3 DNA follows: TGTGCCAGCAGCTTGGGACAGGTTTACAATGAGCAGTTCTTC.

CDR3 loop: CASRRLDNQPQHF. CDR3 sequence (DNA): TGTGCCAGCAGACGTCTGGACAATCAGCCCCAGCATTTT. This rearrangement joins TRBV2 to TRBJ1-5; D gene ambiguous. The V gene lost 6 bases and the J gene lost 3 bases, with 9 bases spanning the gap. The CDR3 consists of 13 residues. From germline, CDR1 is SNHLY and CDR2 FYNNEI.

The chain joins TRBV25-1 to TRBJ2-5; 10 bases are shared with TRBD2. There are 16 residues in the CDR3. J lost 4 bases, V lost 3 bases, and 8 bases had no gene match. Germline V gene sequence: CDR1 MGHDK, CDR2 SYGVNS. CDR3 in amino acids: CASSDPPSSGRETQYF. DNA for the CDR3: TGTGCCAGCAGTGATCCCCCGTCTAGCGGGAGAGAGACCCAGTACTTC. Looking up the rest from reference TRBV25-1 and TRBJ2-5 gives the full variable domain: EADIYQTPRYLVIGTGKKITLECSQTMGHDKMYWYQQDPGMELHLIHYSYGVNSTEKGDLSSESTVSRIRTEHFPLTLESARPSHTSQYLCASSDPPSSGRETQYFGPGTRLLVL.

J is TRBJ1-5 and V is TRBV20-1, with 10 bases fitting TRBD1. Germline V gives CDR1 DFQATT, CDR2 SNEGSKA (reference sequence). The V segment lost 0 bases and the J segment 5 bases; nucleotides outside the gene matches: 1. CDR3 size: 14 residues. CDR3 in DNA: TGCAGTGCTAGAGATGGGACAGGGGATCAGCCCCAGCATTTT. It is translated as CSARDGTGDQPQHF.

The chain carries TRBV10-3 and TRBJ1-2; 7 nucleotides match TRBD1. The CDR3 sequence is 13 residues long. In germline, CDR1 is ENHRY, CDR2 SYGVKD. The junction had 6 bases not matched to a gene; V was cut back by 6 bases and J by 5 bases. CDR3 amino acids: CAIRVGTDYGYTF. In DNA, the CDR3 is TGTGCCATCAGAGTCGGGACAGATTATGGCTACACCTTC.

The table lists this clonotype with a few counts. The CDR3 spells CASAGQGAQYF. The CDR3 DNA reads as TGTGCCAGCGCCGGACAGGGAGCGCAGTATTTT. This chain uses TRBV2 with TRBJ2-3; the match to TRBD1 covers 8 bases. The CDR3 consists of 11 residues. V shed 8 bases and J 10 bases; nucleotides not matched to a gene: 5. Germline V gene sequence: CDR1 SNHLY, CDR2 FYNNEI. The full variable domain, completed using reference TRBV2 and TRBJ2-3, is EPEVTQTPSHQVTQMGQEVILRCVPISNHLYFYWYRQILGQKVEFLVSFYNNEISEKSEIFDDQFSVERPDGSNFTLKIRSTKLEDSAMYFCASAGQGAQYFGPGTRLTVL.

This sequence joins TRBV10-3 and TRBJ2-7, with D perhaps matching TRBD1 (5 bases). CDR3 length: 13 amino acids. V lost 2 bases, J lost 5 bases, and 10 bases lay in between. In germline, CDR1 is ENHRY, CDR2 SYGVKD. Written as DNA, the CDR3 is TGTGCCATCAGTGAGCAGGGTAAAGACGAGCAGTACTTC. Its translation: CAISEQGKDEQYF.

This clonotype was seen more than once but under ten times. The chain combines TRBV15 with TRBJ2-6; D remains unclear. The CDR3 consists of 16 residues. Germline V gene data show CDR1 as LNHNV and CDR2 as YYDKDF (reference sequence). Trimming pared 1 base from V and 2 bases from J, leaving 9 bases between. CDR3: CATSRGYSPGANVLTF. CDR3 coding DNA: TGTGCCACCAGCAGAGGTTACAGCCCTGGGGCCAACGTCCTGACTTTC. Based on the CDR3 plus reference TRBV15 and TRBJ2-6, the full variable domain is DAMVIQNPRYQVTQFGKPVTLSCSQTLNHNVMYWYQQKSSQAPKLLFHYYDKDFNNEADTPDNFQSRRPNTSFCFLDIRSPGLGDTAMYLCATSRGYSPGANVLTFGAGSRLTVL.

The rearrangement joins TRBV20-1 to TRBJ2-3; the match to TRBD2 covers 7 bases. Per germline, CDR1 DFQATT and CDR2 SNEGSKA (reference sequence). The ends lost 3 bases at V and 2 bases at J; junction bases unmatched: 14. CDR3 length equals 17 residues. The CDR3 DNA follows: TGCAGTGCTAGGGATGCAGCGGGACTGAGGTACACAGATACGCAGTATTTT. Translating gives CSARDAAGLRYTDTQYF.

The CDR3 bases are TGTGCCAGCAGTTTCCTAGCGGGGTCCAGGGAGACCCAGTACTTC. Protein: CASSFLAGSRETQYF. The chain carries TRBV27 and TRBJ2-5, with TRBD2 matching over 9 bases. V lost 3 bases to trimming and J lost 5 bases; unmatched junction nucleotides: 7. Germline V gene data show CDR1 as MNHEY and CDR2 as SMNVEV (reference sequence). The CDR3 runs to 15 residues.

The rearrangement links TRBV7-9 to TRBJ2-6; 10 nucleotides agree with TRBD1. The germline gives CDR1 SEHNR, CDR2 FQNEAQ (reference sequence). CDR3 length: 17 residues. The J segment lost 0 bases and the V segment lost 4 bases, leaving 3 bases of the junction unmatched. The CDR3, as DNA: TGTGCCAGCAGCTCCGGGACAGGGGACTCTGGGGCCAACGTCCTGACTTTC. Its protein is CASSSGTGDSGANVLTF.

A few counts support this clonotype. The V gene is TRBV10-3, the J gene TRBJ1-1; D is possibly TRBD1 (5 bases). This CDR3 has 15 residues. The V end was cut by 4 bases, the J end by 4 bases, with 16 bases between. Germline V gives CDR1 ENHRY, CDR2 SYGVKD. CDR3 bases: TGTGCCATCAGTGGGGGGGGAACTAGACTCACTGAAGCTTTCTTT. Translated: CAISGGGTRLTEAFF.

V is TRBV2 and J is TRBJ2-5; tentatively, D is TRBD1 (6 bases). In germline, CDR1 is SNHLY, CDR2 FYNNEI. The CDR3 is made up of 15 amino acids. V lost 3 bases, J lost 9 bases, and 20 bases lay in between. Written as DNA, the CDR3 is TGTGCCAGCAGTGAGGGGTCCTACGGATGGGGGCCCCAGTACTTC. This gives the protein CASSEGSYGWGPQYF.

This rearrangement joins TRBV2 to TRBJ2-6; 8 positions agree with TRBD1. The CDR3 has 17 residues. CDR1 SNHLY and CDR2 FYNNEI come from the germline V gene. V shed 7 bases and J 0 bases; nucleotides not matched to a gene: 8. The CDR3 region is CASTLDRVGSGANVLTF. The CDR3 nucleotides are TGTGCCAGCACTCTGGACAGGGTGGGCTCTGGGGCCAACGTCCTGACTTTC.

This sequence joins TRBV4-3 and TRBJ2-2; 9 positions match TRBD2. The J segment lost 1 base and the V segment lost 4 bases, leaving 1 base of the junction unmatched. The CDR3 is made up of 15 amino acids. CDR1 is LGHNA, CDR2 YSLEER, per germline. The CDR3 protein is CASSLSGRNTGELFF. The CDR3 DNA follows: TGCGCCAGCAGCCTTAGCGGGAGGAACACCGGGGAGCTGTTTTTT.

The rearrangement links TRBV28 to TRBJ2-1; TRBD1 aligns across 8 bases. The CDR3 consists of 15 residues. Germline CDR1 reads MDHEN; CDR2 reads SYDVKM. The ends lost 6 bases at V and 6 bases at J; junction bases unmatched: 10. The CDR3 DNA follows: TGTGCCAGCAGCCCGGCCAGGGGGCATGGCAATGAGCAGTTCTTC. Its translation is CASSPARGHGNEQFF.

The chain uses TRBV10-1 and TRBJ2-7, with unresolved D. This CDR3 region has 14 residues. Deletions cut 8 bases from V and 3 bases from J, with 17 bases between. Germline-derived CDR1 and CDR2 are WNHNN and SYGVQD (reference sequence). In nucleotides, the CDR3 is TGCGCCAGCGGCCTACAATACTTACGCTACGAGCAGTACTTC. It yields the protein CASGLQYLRYEQYF.

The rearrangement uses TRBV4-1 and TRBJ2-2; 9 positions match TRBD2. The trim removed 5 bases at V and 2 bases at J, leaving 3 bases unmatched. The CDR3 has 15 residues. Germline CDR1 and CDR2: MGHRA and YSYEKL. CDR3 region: CASSGLAGNTGELFF. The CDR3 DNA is TGCGCCAGCAGCGGGCTAGCGGGAAACACCGGGGAGCTGTTTTTT.

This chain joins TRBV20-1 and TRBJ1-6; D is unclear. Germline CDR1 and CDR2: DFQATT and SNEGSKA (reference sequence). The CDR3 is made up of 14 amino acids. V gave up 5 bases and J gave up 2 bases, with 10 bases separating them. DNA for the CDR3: TGCAGTGCTCCCGGTGGAACCTATAATTCACCCCTCCACTTT. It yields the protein CSAPGGTYNSPLHF.

Here the CDR3 DNA reads TGTGCCAGCAGCTTGCGAGTCCAGGGCGTCCCTGAAGCTTTCTTT. Translating gives CASSLRVQGVPEAFF. This sequence joins TRBV5-4 and TRBJ1-1; a weak D match, TRBD1 (5 bases). CDR1 and CDR2 (germline): SGHNT, YYREEE (reference sequence). Trimming removed 1 base from V and 6 bases from J, with 16 bases in between. CDR3 length: 15 residues.

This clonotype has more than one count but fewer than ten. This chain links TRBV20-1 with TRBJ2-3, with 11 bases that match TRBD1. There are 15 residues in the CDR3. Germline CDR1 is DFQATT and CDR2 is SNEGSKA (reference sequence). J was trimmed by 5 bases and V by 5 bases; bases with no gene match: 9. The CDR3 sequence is CSALPGQGEIDTQYF. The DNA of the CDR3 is TGCAGTGCTCTCCCGGGACAGGGGGAGATAGATACGCAGTATTTT.

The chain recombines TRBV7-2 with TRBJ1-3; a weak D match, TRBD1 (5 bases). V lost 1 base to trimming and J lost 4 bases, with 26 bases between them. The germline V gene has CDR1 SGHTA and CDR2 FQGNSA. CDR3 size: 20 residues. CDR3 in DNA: TGTGCCAGCAGCTTAGTACAGATGGGGCCAGGCCGGGGAAGAGGAAACACCATATATTTT. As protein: CASSLVQMGPGRGRGNTIYF.

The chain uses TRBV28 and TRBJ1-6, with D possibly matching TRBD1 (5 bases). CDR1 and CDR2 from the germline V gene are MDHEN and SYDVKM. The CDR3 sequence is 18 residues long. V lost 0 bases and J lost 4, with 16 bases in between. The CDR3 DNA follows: TGTGCCAGCAGTTTATGGGGGGGAGGTATTTGGTATAATTCACCCCTCCACTTT. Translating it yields CASSLWGGGIWYNSPLHF.

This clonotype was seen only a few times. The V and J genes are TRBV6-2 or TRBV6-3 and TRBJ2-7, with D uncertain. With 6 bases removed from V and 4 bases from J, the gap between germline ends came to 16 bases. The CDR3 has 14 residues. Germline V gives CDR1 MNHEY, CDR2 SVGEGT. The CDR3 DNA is TGTGCCAGCAGGCGGCAGGCAGGACGGTACGAGCAGTACTTC. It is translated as CASRRQAGRYEQYF.